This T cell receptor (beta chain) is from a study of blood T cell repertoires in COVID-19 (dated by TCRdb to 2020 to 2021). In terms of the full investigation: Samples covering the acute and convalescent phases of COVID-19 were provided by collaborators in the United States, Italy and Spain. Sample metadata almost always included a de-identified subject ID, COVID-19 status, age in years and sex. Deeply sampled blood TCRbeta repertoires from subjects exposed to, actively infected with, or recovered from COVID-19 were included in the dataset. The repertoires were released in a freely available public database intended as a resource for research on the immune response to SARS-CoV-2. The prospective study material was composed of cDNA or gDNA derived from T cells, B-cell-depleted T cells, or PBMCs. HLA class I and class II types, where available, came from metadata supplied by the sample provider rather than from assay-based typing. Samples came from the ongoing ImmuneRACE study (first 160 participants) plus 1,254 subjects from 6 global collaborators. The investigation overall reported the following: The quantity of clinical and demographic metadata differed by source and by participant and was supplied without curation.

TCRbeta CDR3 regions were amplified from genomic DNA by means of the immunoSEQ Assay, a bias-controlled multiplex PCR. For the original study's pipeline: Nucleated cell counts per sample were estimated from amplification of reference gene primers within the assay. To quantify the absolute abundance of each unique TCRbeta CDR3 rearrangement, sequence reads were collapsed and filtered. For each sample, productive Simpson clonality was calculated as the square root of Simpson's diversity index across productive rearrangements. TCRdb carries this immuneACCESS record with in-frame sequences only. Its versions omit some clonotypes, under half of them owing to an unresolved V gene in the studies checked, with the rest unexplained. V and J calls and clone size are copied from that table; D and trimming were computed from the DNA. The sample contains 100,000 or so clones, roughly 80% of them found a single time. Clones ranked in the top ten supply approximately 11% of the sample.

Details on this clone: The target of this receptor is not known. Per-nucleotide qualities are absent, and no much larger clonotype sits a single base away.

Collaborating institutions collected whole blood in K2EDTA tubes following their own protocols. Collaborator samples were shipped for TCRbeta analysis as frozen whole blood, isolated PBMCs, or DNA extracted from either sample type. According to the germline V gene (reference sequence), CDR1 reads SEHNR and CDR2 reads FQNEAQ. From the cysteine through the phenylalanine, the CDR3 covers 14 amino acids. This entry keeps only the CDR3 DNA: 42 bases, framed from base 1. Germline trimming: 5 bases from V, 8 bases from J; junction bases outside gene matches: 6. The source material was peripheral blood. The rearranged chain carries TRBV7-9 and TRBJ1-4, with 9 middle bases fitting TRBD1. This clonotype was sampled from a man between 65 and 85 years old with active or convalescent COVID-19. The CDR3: CASSVQGAIEKLFF. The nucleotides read TGTGCCAGCAGCGTACAGGGGGCGATCGAAAAACTGTTTTTT.